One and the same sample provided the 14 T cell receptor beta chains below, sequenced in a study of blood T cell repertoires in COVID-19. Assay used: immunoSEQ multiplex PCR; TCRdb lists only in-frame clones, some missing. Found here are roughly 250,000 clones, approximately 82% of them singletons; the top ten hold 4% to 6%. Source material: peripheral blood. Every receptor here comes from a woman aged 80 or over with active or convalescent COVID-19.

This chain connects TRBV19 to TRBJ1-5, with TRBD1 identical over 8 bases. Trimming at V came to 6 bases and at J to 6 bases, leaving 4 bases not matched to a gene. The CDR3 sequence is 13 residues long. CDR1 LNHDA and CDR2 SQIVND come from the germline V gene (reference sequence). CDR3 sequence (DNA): TGTGCCAGTAGCCAGGACAGGGTTCAGCCCCAGCATTTT. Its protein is CASSQDRVQPQHF.

The DNA for the CDR3 is TGTGCCAGCAGCAGACTAGTCTACGAGCAGTACTTC. Amino acid sequence: CASSRLVYEQYF. The V gene is TRBV7-8, the J gene TRBJ2-7, with a weak D call TRBD2 (6 bases). Germline CDR1 SGHVS, CDR2 FQNEAQ. This CDR3 is 12 amino acids long. V shed 5 bases and J shed 3 bases, with 8 bases lying between them. The full variable domain, rest sourced from reference TRBV7-8 and TRBJ2-7, is GAGVSQSPRYKVAKRGQDVALRCDPISGHVSLFWYQQALGQGPEFLTYFQNEAQLDKSGLPSDRFFAERPEGSVSTLKIQRTQQEDSAVYLCASSRLVYEQYFGPGTRLTVT.

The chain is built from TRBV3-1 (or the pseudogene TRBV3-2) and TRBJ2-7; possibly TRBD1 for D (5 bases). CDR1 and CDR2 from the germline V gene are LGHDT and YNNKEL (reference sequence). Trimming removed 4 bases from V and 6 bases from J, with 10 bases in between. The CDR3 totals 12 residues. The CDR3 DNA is TGTGCCAGCAGCCCCTTCACAGGCGAGCAGTACTTC. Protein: CASSPFTGEQYF.

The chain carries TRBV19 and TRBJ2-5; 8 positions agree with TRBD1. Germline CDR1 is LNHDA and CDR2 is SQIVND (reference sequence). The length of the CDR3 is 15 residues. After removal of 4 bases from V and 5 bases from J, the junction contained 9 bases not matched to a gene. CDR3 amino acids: CASSKGQAARETQYF. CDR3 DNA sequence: TGTGCCAGTAGTAAGGGACAGGCCGCTCGGGAGACCCAGTACTTC.

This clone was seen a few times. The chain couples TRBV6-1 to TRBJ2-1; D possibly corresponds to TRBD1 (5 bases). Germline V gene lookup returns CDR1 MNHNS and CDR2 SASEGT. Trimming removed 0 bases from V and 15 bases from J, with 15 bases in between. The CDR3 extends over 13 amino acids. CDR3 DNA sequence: TGTGCCAGCAGTGAAGCACGGCAGGGAAGTTCGTTCTTC. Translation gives CASSEARQGSSFF.

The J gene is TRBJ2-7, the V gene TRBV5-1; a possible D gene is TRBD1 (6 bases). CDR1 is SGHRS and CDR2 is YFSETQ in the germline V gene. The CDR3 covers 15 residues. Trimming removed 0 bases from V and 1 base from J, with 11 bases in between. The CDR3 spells CASSLAAGVSYEQYF. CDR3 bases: TGCGCCAGCAGCTTGGCAGCAGGGGTTTCCTACGAGCAGTACTTC.

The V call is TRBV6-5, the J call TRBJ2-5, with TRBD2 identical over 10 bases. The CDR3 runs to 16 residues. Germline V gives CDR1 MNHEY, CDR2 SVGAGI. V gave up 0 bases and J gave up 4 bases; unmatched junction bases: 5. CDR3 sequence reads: CASSYSLAGALETQYF. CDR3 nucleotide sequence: TGTGCCAGCAGTTACTCTCTAGCGGGGGCCCTAGAGACCCAGTACTTC.

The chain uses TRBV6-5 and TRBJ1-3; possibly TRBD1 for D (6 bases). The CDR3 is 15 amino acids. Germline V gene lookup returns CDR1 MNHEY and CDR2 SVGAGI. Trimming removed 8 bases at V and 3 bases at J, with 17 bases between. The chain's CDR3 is CASGYRVTGGNTIYF. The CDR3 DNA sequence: TGTGCCAGCGGATACAGGGTGACGGGTGGAAACACCATATATTTT.

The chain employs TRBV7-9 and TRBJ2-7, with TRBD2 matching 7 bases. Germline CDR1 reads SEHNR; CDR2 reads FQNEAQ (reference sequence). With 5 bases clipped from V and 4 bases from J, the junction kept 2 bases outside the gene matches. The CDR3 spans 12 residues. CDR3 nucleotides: TGTGCCAGCAGCCGAGCGGGGTACGAGCAGTACTTC. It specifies CASSRAGYEQYF.

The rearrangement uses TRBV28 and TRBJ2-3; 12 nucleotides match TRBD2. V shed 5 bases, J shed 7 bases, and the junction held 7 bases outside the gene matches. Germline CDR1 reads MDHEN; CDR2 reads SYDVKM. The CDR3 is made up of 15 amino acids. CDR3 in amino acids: CASSPLAGGRNTQYF. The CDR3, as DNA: TGTGCCAGCAGTCCGCTAGCGGGGGGGCGAAATACGCAGTATTTT.

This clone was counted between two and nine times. DNA of the CDR3: TGCGCCAGCAGCCCCTCGGGAGTCTATGGCTACACCTTC. This codes for CASSPSGVYGYTF. The chain uses TRBV5-1 and TRBJ1-2; D is undetermined. Trimming removed 4 bases from V and 4 bases from J, with 11 bases in between. The CDR3 spans 13 residues. CDR1 is SGHRS and CDR2 is YFSETQ in the germline V gene. The whole variable domain, filled in from reference TRBV5-1 and TRBJ1-2, reads KAGVTQTPRYLIKTRGQQVTLSCSPISGHRSVSWYQQTPGQGLQFLFEYFSETQRNKGNFPGRFSGRQFSNSRSEMNVSTLELGDSALYLCASSPSGVYGYTFGSGTRLTVV.

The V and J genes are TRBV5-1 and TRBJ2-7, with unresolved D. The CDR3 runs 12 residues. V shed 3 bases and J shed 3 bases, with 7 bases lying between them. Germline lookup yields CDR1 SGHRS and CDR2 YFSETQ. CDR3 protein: CASSSQNYEQYF. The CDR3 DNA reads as TGCGCCAGCAGCTCACAAAACTACGAGCAGTACTTC.

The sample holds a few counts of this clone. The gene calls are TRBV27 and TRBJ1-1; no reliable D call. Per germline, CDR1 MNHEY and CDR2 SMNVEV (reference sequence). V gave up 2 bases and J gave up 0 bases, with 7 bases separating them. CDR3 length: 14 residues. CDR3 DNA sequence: TGTGCCAGCAGTTTAGGAGGATTGAACACTGAAGCTTTCTTT. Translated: CASSLGGLNTEAFF.

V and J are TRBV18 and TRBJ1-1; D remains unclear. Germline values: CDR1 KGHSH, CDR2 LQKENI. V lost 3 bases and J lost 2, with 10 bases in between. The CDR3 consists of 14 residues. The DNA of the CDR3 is TGTGCCAGCTCACCCCTAACTTTAAACACTGAAGCTTTCTTT. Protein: CASSPLTLNTEAFF.